A selection of T cell receptor beta chains follows, all from one sample in a study of T cells after yellow fever vaccination. TCRdb re-analysed the 5' RACE reads in MiXCR, keeping a single row per CDR3 protein. The sample yields approximately 250,000 distinct CDR3 sequences, approximately 3.6% seen once. This specimen consisted of PBMCs, obtained 15 days after the yellow fever booster vaccination. The receptors were gathered from a man in his late teens or twenties who received the YFV17D yellow fever vaccine. Both conserved end residues are part of each CDR3. D genes are given only for firm matches. Clone size is given for some rows only: seen once, a few or many times, or a class if the clone is expanded.

J | D | size | V | CDR3 | DNA
TRBJ2-2 | NA | many | TRBV24-1 | CATSDRKPPNTGELFF | TGTGCCACCAGTGATCGGAAACCCCCGAACACCGGGGAGCTGTTTTTT
TRBJ2-3 | NA | NA | TRBV4-2 | CASSPRRRTDTQYF | TGTGCCAGCAGCCCCCGCAGACGCACAGATACGCAGTATTTT
TRBJ2-3 | TRBD2 | many | TRBV15 | CATSPASGGATDTQYF | TGTGCCACCAGCCCGGCTAGCGGGGGGGCCACAGATACGCAGTATTTT
TRBJ2-5 | NA | few | TRBV7-7 | CASSPSGTGKGTQYF | TGTGCCAGCAGCCCCTCCGGAACAGGGAAGGGGACCCAGTACTTC
TRBJ1-4 | TRBD1 | many | TRBV12-3/TRBV12-4 | CASSTPGQGGEKLFF | TGTGCCAGCAGCACCCCGGGACAGGGAGGTGAAAAACTGTTTTTT
TRBJ2-7 | TRBD2 | many | TRBV7-2 | CASRTPLAGAGEQYF | TGTGCCAGCAGAACCCCCCTAGCGGGGGCAGGCGAGCAGTACTTC
TRBJ2-4 | NA | many | TRBV4-1 | CASSQDVIIAKNIQYF | TGCGCCAGCAGCCAGGATGTAATCATAGCCAAAAACATTCAGTACTTC
TRBJ2-7 | NA | many | TRBV5-1 | CASSFGGTYEQYF | TGCGCCAGCAGCTTTGGGGGGACCTACGAGCAGTACTTC
TRBJ2-3 | NA | many | TRBV5-1 | CASSLVGVVTDTQYF | TGCGCCAGCAGCTTGGTGGGGGTTGTAACAGATACGCAGTATTTT
TRBJ2-5 | NA | many | TRBV10-3 | CAISGIRLAYQETQYF | TGTGCCATCAGTGGAATCAGGCTAGCGTACCAAGAGACCCAGTACTTC
TRBJ2-7 | TRBD2 | many | TRBV4-3 | CASSQDISGGWYEQYF | TGCGCCAGCAGCCAAGATATTAGCGGGGGTTGGTACGAGCAGTACTTC
TRBJ2-5 | NA | many | TRBV4-2 | CASSSRDADKETQYF | TGTGCCAGCAGCTCCCGGGACGCGGATAAAGAGACCCAGTACTTC
TRBJ2-3 | NA | many | TRBV11-2 | CASSKGAVFTDTQYF | TGTGCCAGCAGCAAAGGCGCCGTCTTCACAGATACGCAGTATTTT
TRBJ2-7 | NA | many | TRBV20-1 | CSASMPQGMEQYF | TGCAGTGCTAGCATGCCCCAGGGTATGGAGCAGTACTTC
TRBJ1-4 | TRBD1 | many | TRBV4-2 | CASSRLVTGGGGTNEKLFF | TGTGCCAGCAGCCGCCTAGTGACAGGGGGAGGAGGAACTAATGAAAAACTGTTTTTT
TRBJ1-1 | NA | many | TRBV6-2/TRBV6-3 | CASSYWKGVAEAFF | TGTGCCAGCAGTTATTGGAAGGGGGTAGCTGAAGCTTTCTTT
TRBJ2-5 | NA | many | TRBV6-6 | CASSSDGGQETQYF | TGTGCCAGCAGTTCTGACGGGGGACAAGAGACCCAGTACTTC
TRBJ2-3 | TRBD2 | many | TRBV5-1 | CASSPRTSGGAWNTQYF | TGCGCCAGCAGCCCAAGGACTAGCGGGGGGGCCTGGAATACGCAGTATTTT
TRBJ2-1 | NA | NA | TRBV19 | CASSIDGFGSYNEQFF | TGTGCCAGTAGTATAGACGGCTTTGGGAGCTACAATGAGCAGTTCTTC
TRBJ1-2 | TRBD1 | few | TRBV7-2 | CASSSRTGDYGYTF | TGTGCCAGCAGCTCAAGGACAGGGGACTATGGCTACACCTTC
TRBJ1-1 | NA | many | TRBV11-3 | CASSLERNTEAFF | TGTGCCAGCAGCTTAGAGAGGAACACTGAAGCTTTCTTT
TRBJ2-1 | NA | many | TRBV27 | CASSGGSNYNEQFF | TGTGCCAGCAGCGGTGGCAGCAACTACAATGAGCAGTTCTTC
TRBJ2-7 | TRBD1 | many | TRBV12-3/TRBV12-4 | CASTPDGQGGYEQYF | TGTGCCAGCACCCCCGACGGACAGGGGGGCTACGAGCAGTACTTC
TRBJ1-6 | NA | many | TRBV13 | CASSITGALRRSPLHF | TGTGCCAGCAGCATAACGGGGGCCCTCCGGAGATCACCCCTCCACTTT
TRBJ2-2 | TRBD1 | many | TRBV20-1 | CSARTGGTGTGELFF | TGCAGTGCTCGAACCGGCGGGACAGGGACCGGGGAGCTGTTTTTT
TRBJ1-3 | NA | many | TRBV6-2/TRBV6-3 | CASRLGSGTIYF | TGTGCCAGCCGTCTGGGGAGCGGCACCATATATTTT
TRBJ2-2 | NA | many | TRBV7-2 | CASSLAGVHTGELFF | TGTGCCAGCAGCTTAGCAGGGGTGCACACCGGGGAGCTGTTTTTT
TRBJ2-1 | NA | many | TRBV7-2 | CASSSQRYNEQFF | TGTGCCAGCAGCTCTCAGAGATACAATGAGCAGTTCTTC
TRBJ2-1 | TRBD1 | many | TRBV7-9 | CASSFGTGIGSYNEQFF | TGTGCCAGCAGCTTCGGGACAGGGATAGGCTCCTACAATGAGCAGTTCTTC
TRBJ2-5 | TRBD2 | many | TRBV20-1 | CSASLERGVQETQYF | TGCAGTGCTAGCCTCGAGCGGGGCGTCCAAGAGACCCAGTACTTC
TRBJ2-5 | NA | many | TRBV13 | CASSFPGVETQYF | TGTGCCAGCAGCTTTCCCGGGGTAGAGACCCAGTACTTC
TRBJ1-1 | NA | many | TRBV5-4 | CASSLEAVVVTEAFF | TGTGCCAGCAGCTTGGAGGCAGTAGTTGTCACTGAAGCTTTCTTT
TRBJ2-1 | TRBD2 | many | TRBV7-2 | CASSLFSGGVNNEQFF | TGTGCCAGCAGCTTATTTAGCGGGGGGGTAAACAATGAGCAGTTCTTC
TRBJ1-3 | NA | NA | TRBV30 | CAWSRISGNTIYF | TGTGCCTGGAGTCGGATCTCTGGAAACACCATATATTTT
TRBJ1-5 | TRBD1 | many | TRBV7-8 | CASSLGTGGVDQPQHF | TGTGCCAGCAGCCTAGGGACAGGGGGCGTCGATCAGCCCCAGCATTTT
TRBJ2-1 | TRBD2 | few | TRBV4-3 | CASSQGGTRINNEQFF | TGCGCCAGCAGCCAAGGTGGGACTAGAATCAACAATGAGCAGTTCTTC
TRBJ2-3 | TRBD2 | many | TRBV5-1 | CASSERGGGTDTQYF | TGCGCCAGCAGCGAACGGGGGGGTGGCACAGATACGCAGTATTTT
TRBJ2-3 | NA | many | TRBV4-1 | CASSQENLMDTQYF | TGCGCCAGCAGCCAAGAGAACCTAATGGATACGCAGTATTTT
TRBJ1-1 | TRBD1 | many | TRBV30 | CAWSQGGEAFF | TGTGCCTGGAGTCAGGGGGGAGAAGCTTTCTTT
TRBJ2-6 | NA | NA | TRBV2 | CASTYRLGSGANVLTF | TGTGCCAGCACCTACCGTCTGGGGTCTGGGGCCAACGTCCTGACTTTC
TRBJ1-5 | NA | many | TRBV7-2 | CASSLQQSNQPQHF | TGTGCCAGCAGCTTACAACAGAGCAATCAGCCCCAGCATTTT
TRBJ2-3 | NA | many | TRBV5-1 | CASSRKGSDTQYF | TGCGCCAGCAGCCGGAAGGGATCAGATACGCAGTATTTT
TRBJ1-5 | NA | many | TRBV20-1 | CSARADHNQPQHF | TGCAGTGCTAGAGCTGACCACAATCAGCCCCAGCATTTT